The 28 T cell receptor beta chains below come from one sample, sequenced in a study of blood T cell repertoires in COVID-19. Only in-frame clones appear in the TCRdb table, and some are missing; sequencing was by immunoSEQ multiplex PCR. The sample has some 270,000 clones; about nine tenths are singletons. The material sequenced was PBMCs or T cells enriched from blood (not recorded which). The source is a woman aged 25 to 39 with acute COVID-19.

J is TRBJ1-1 and V is TRBV19, with D possibly matching TRBD1 (6 bases). Germline V lookup: CDR1 LNHDA, CDR2 SQIVND (reference sequence). This CDR3 contains 14 residues. The V end was cut by 7 bases, the J end by 3 bases, with 15 bases between. CDR3 residues: CASTVGGTDTEAFF. CDR3 coding DNA: TGTGCCAGTACGGTAGGGGGAACAGACACTGAAGCTTTCTTT.

This chain connects TRBV28 to TRBJ1-5; possible D gene TRBD1, 5 bases. Germline loops: CDR1 MDHEN, CDR2 SYDVKM. The CDR3 is made up of 15 amino acids. Trimming removed 6 bases at V and 4 bases at J, with 16 bases between. The CDR3 DNA is TGTGCCAGCAGCCACCCTCGACAGAGAAATCAGCCCCAGCATTTT. Protein: CASSHPRQRNQPQHF.

This rearrangement joins TRBV7-9 to TRBJ1-5, with unresolved D. Germline assignment: CDR1 SEHNR and CDR2 FQNEAQ (reference sequence). V lost 1 base and J lost 4, with 11 bases in between. This CDR3 contains 15 residues. In DNA, the CDR3 is TGTGCCAGCAGCTTAGGGCAGGCCGGTAATCAGCCCCAGCATTTT. As protein: CASSLGQAGNQPQHF. The complete variable domain, with remaining parts taken from reference TRBV7-9 and TRBJ1-5, reads DTGVSQNPRHKITKRGQNVTFRCDPISEHNRLYWYRQTLGQGPEFLTYFQNEAQLEKSRLLSDRFSAERPKGSFSTLEIQRTEQGDSAMYLCASSLGQAGNQPQHFGDGTRLSIL.

About this clone itself: The same CDR3 can be traced to other DNA sequences in this sample. The V and J genes are TRBV18 and TRBJ1-1; 7 bases match TRBD1. Trimming took 3 bases from V and 4 from J; bases not matched to a gene: 2. Germline V lookup: CDR1 KGHSH, CDR2 LQKENI. The CDR3 is made up of 13 amino acids. The CDR3 sequence: CASSPRDSTEAFF. The CDR3 nucleotides read TGTGCCAGCTCACCCCGGGACAGCACTGAAGCTTTCTTT.

This clone was observed a few times. The chain couples TRBV7-9 to TRBJ1-2, with TRBD1 matching 10 bases. Germline V gene sequence: CDR1 SEHNR, CDR2 FQNEAQ (reference sequence). This CDR3 has 14 amino acids. The V gene end was trimmed by 5 bases and the J gene end by 6 bases; junction bases not matched to a gene: 6. The CDR3 DNA follows: TGTGCCAGCAGCCTTGGGACAGGGGACCATGGCTACACCTTC. This encodes CASSLGTGDHGYTF.

The chain links TRBV9 to TRBJ1-2; no definite D call. In germline, CDR1 is SGDLS, CDR2 YYNGEE. With 3 bases removed from V and 2 bases from J, the gap between germline ends came to 17 bases. The CDR3 sequence is 16 residues long. CDR3 coding DNA: TGTGCCAGCAGCGCCCGACACGACCTCGCCAACTATGGCTACACCTTC. Protein sequence: CASSARHDLANYGYTF.

This clone was seen a single time. The chain links TRBV14 to TRBJ2-6; no clear D. Looked up from germline, CDR1 is SGHDN and CDR2 is FVKESK. Trimming left V 6 bases short and J 0 bases short, with 6 bases between. CDR3 length: 14 amino acids. CDR3 nucleotides: TGTGCCAGCAGTTACAACTCTGGGGCCAACGTCCTGACTTTC. Protein: CASSYNSGANVLTF.

The chain has TRBV3-1 (or the pseudogene TRBV3-2) and TRBJ1-5; 9 bases match TRBD1. The germline V gene encodes CDR1 LGHDT and CDR2 YNNKEL (reference sequence). V lost 6 bases to trimming and J lost 5 bases; unmatched junction nucleotides: 8. The CDR3 loop spans 15 amino acids. For the CDR3, the DNA is TGTGCCAGCAGTCAACAGGGGGCCTCAGATCAGCCCCAGCATTTT. It is translated as CASSQQGASDQPQHF.

The chain couples TRBV28 to TRBJ1-4; TRBD1 might be the D (6 bases). CDR3 size: 14 residues. Trimming stripped 10 bases from V and 8 bases from J, with 20 bases between. CDR1 MDHEN and CDR2 SYDVKM come from the germline V gene. In nucleotides, the CDR3 is TGTGCCACCACTGCGGACAGCGGCTTCGAAAAACTGTTTTTT. It encodes CATTADSGFEKLFF.

The chain employs TRBV24-1 and TRBJ1-5, with 7 positions matching TRBD1. The germline gives CDR1 KGHDR, CDR2 SFDVKD. The CDR3 consists of 14 residues. V gave up 6 bases and J gave up 2 bases; unmatched junction bases: 3. This chain's CDR3 is CATSQGDRNQPQHF. The CDR3 DNA reads as TGTGCCACCAGTCAGGGGGATCGCAATCAGCCCCAGCATTTT.

In regard to this clone: This specimen includes other DNA sequences encoding the same CDR3. The V and J genes are TRBV27 and TRBJ1-3, with TRBD1 as a possible D gene (6 bases). The CDR3 extends over 15 amino acids. The V gene lost 4 bases and the J gene lost 3 bases, with 13 bases spanning the gap. In germline, CDR1 is MNHEY, CDR2 SMNVEV (reference sequence). The CDR3 DNA reads TGTGCCAGCAGTTCAACAGGGTCTAGTGGAAACACCATATATTTT. As protein: CASSSTGSSGNTIYF.

The V gene is TRBV3-1 (or the pseudogene TRBV3-2), the J gene TRBJ2-1, with a possible D match to TRBD2 (6 bases). The CDR3 loop spans 17 amino acids. Looked up from germline, CDR1 is LGHDT and CDR2 is YNNKEL (reference sequence). V dropped 3 bases and J dropped 10 bases, with 25 bases sitting between them. For the CDR3, the DNA is TGTGCCAGCAGCCACTCCATAGGGTCCTCCCCCGGGGGAGAGCAGTTCTTC. It specifies CASSHSIGSSPGGEQFF.

The CDR3: CASSPGHVNEQFF. The CDR3 DNA reads as TGTGCCAGCAGTCCAGGACACGTGAATGAGCAGTTCTTC. The chain is built from TRBV27 and TRBJ2-1, with D perhaps TRBD1 (5 bases). V dropped 5 bases and J dropped 7 bases, with 12 bases sitting between them. Germline V gene data show CDR1 as MNHEY and CDR2 as SMNVEV (reference sequence). The CDR3 spans 13 residues.

The J gene is TRBJ2-2, the V gene TRBV27, with 14 bases lining up with TRBD2. Germline CDR1 reads MNHEY; CDR2 reads SMNVEV (reference sequence). This CDR3 region has 18 residues. The V gene end was trimmed by 5 bases and the J gene end by 2 bases; junction bases not matched to a gene: 7. CDR3 protein: CASSARLAGGPNTGELFF. CDR3 in DNA: TGTGCCAGCAGTGCCCGACTAGCGGGAGGGCCTAACACCGGGGAGCTGTTTTTT.

The genes are TRBV28 and TRBJ2-7, with 9 bases identical to TRBD2. Trimming took 3 bases from V and 6 from J; bases not matched to a gene: 6. The germline gives CDR1 MDHEN, CDR2 SYDVKM. CDR3 size: 14 residues. The CDR3 DNA reads as TGTGCCAGCAGTTTCGGGCTAGCGGGAAGCGAGCAGTACTTC. Its protein is CASSFGLAGSEQYF.

The gene calls are TRBV27 and TRBJ2-2, with D possibly matching TRBD2 (5 bases). Germline CDR1 MNHEY, CDR2 SMNVEV (reference sequence). The CDR3 is 15 amino acids. V was clipped by 2 bases and J by 0 bases, with 7 bases between them. The CDR3 here is CASSLQRTNTGELFF. The CDR3 bases are TGTGCCAGCAGTTTACAGCGGACGAACACCGGGGAGCTGTTTTTT.

This rearrangement joins TRBV25-1 to TRBJ2-7, with 9 bases matching TRBD1. The CDR3 has 14 residues. Germline V gives CDR1 MGHDK, CDR2 SYGVNS. Trimming removed 4 bases from V and 2 bases from J; junction bases left unmatched: 3. The chain's CDR3 is CASSGDRVPYEQYF. CDR3 nucleotide sequence: TGTGCCAGCAGTGGGGACAGGGTTCCCTACGAGCAGTACTTC.

This CDR3 is CASSFSGGNTEAFF. The CDR3 DNA is TGTGCCAGCAGCTTTAGCGGGGGGAACACTGAAGCTTTCTTT. The J gene is TRBJ1-1, the V gene TRBV9; D perhaps matches TRBD1 (5 bases). The CDR3 extends over 14 amino acids. Germline V gene lookup returns CDR1 SGDLS and CDR2 YYNGEE. The V end lost 4 bases, the J end lost 1 base, and 11 bases lay between the germline ends.

This rearrangement joins TRBV14 to TRBJ2-3, with no clear D. V lost 0 bases, J lost 3 bases, and 13 bases lay in between. The CDR3 runs 16 residues. Germline V gene sequence: CDR1 SGHDN, CDR2 FVKESK. CDR3 residues: CASSQDPERRTDTQYF. The CDR3 region has the DNA TGTGCCAGCAGCCAAGATCCGGAGAGGCGGACAGATACGCAGTATTTT.

This clone was detected only once. The chain is built from TRBV5-1 and TRBJ2-7; the D gene is possibly TRBD1 (5 bases). Germline values: CDR1 SGHRS, CDR2 YFSETQ. The CDR3 length is 21 residues. Trimming pared 1 base from V and 5 bases from J, leaving 34 bases between. The CDR3 DNA sequence: TGCGCCAGCAGCTTGTGGCAACCAGGTTGGGTTTTGGGGCCTTCGAAACACGAGCAGTACTTC. Translation gives CASSLWQPGWVLGPSKHEQYF.

The V call is TRBV6-6, the J call TRBJ2-2, with 9 bases aligning to TRBD2. There are 15 residues in the CDR3. CDR1 and CDR2 from the germline V gene are MNHNY and SVGAGI (reference sequence). V was pared by 4 bases and J by 3 bases, with 3 bases of the junction left unmatched. This chain's CDR3 is CASSLAGAYTGELFF. Written as DNA, the CDR3 is TGTGCCAGCAGTTTAGCGGGAGCGTACACCGGGGAGCTGTTTTTT.

The rearrangement links TRBV7-2 to TRBJ2-3, with a possible D match to TRBD2 (6 bases). The CDR3 runs 15 residues. CDR1 is SGHTA and CDR2 is FQGNSA in the germline V gene. Trimming removed 1 base at V and 0 bases at J, with 8 bases between. CDR3 sequence: CASSLVGGSTDTQYF. The CDR3 DNA sequence: TGTGCCAGCAGCTTAGTTGGGGGGAGCACAGATACGCAGTATTTT. The whole variable domain, filled in from reference TRBV7-2 and TRBJ2-3, reads GAGVSQSPSNKVTEKGKDVELRCDPISGHTALYWYRQSLGQGLEFLIYFQGNSAPDKSGLPSDRFSAERTGGSVSTLTIQRTQQEDSAVYLCASSLVGGSTDTQYFGPGTRLTVL.

The chain links TRBV18 to TRBJ2-7, with TRBD2 matching over 8 bases. The CDR3 consists of 16 residues. Germline CDR1 reads KGHSH; CDR2 reads LQKENI. Trimming cost V 0 bases and J 0 bases; bases outside gene matches: 4. The CDR3 DNA reads TGTGCCAGCTCACCACCGGGGAGCGGGAGCTCCTACGAGCAGTACTTC. Translated, it gives CASSPPGSGSSYEQYF. Full variable domain (rest looked up from reference TRBV18 and TRBJ2-7): NAGVMQNPRHLVRRRGQEARLRCSPMKGHSHVYWYRQLPEEGLKFMVYLQKENIIDESGMPKERFSAEFPKEGPSILRIQQVVRGDSAAYFCASSPPGSGSSYEQYFGPGTRLTVT.

The genes are TRBV28 and TRBJ1-2, with 9 positions matching TRBD1. This CDR3 has 15 amino acids. Looked up from germline, CDR1 is MDHEN and CDR2 is SYDVKM. Trimming at V came to 5 bases and at J to 8 bases, leaving 12 bases not matched to a gene. The CDR3 is CASSLPGQGREGYTF. In DNA form, the CDR3 reads TGTGCCAGCAGTCTGCCGGGACAGGGTCGTGAAGGCTACACCTTC.

V usage is TRBV19 and J usage is TRBJ2-7, with 10 bases matching TRBD2. V lost 4 bases to trimming and J lost 6 bases; unmatched junction nucleotides: 15. CDR3 length: 17 residues. Germline-derived CDR1 and CDR2 are LNHDA and SQIVND (reference sequence). In nucleotides, the CDR3 is TGTGCCAGTAGTACAACCGAATTAGCGGGAGGCTCTTCCGAGCAGTACTTC. Translated, it gives CASSTTELAGGSSEQYF.

This sequence joins TRBV4-1 and TRBJ1-1, with 8 nucleotides matching TRBD1. The CDR3 covers 13 residues. The V and J ends lost 0 bases and 10 bases, in that order; junction bases with no gene match: 4. The germline V gene has CDR1 MGHRA and CDR2 YSYEKL. The CDR3 is CASSQDPGGAAFF. DNA of the CDR3: TGCGCCAGCAGCCAAGATCCAGGGGGCGCAGCTTTCTTT.

The chain combines TRBV13 with TRBJ2-2, with TRBD2 matching 8 bases. V was clipped by 5 bases and J by 0 bases; unmatched bases: 2. CDR3 length: 15 amino acids. Germline-derived CDR1 and CDR2 are PRHDT and FYEKMQ (reference sequence). The CDR3 bases are TGTGCCAGCAGCATGGGACTAGCGAACACCGGGGAGCTGTTTTTT. Residues: CASSMGLANTGELFF.

The genes are TRBV28 and TRBJ2-7; D gene uncertain. This CDR3 is 15 amino acids long. Trimming removed 6 bases from V and 3 bases from J, with 18 bases in between. CDR1 is MDHEN, CDR2 SYDVKM, per germline. For the CDR3, the DNA is TGTGCCAGCAGCCTCCACGGTTCGCAACGCTACGAGCAGTACTTC. Its translation: CASSLHGSQRYEQYF.